The 2 T cell receptor beta chains listed next were all sequenced from one sample in a study of T cell changes during pregnancy in multiple sclerosis. Repertoires were generated with immunoSEQ multiplex PCR, while TCRdb's copy carries only in-frame clones and drops some. Found here are 59,000 or so clones, 80% to 95% of them singletons; the top ten hold around 2.8%. The sequencing here drew on peripheral blood, taken in the third trimester of pregnancy. The receptors come from a female donor in good health, enrolled as a control in a pregnancy study.

J is TRBJ1-5 and V is TRBV5-1; maybe TRBD1 (6 bases). V was clipped by 0 bases and J by 3 bases, with 10 bases between them. Per the germline V gene, CDR1 is SGHRS and CDR2 is YFSETQ. The length of the CDR3 is 15 residues. The CDR3 is CASSLGGQYNQPQHF. The CDR3 nucleotides are TGCGCCAGCAGCTTGGGAGGACAGTACAATCAGCCCCAGCATTTT.

The rearrangement uses TRBV5-1 and TRBJ2-1, with D possibly matching TRBD1 (6 bases). With 1 base removed from V and 5 bases from J, the gap between germline ends came to 19 bases. This CDR3 spans 17 amino acids. Germline loops: CDR1 SGHRS, CDR2 YFSETQ. The CDR3 reads CASSLSPGGPNHNEQFF. The CDR3 bases are TGCGCCAGCAGCTTGTCACCTGGGGGCCCCAACCACAATGAGCAGTTCTTC. Combining the CDR3 with reference TRBV5-1 and TRBJ2-1 gives the whole variable domain KAGVTQTPRYLIKTRGQQVTLSCSPISGHRSVSWYQQTPGQGLQFLFEYFSETQRNKGNFPGRFSGRQFSNSRSEMNVSTLELGDSALYLCASSLSPGGPNHNEQFFGPGTRLTVL.